The next 13 T cell receptor beta chains were all read from a single sample in a study of blood T cell repertoires in COVID-19. The method was immunoSEQ multiplex PCR; TCRdb's version includes in-frame clones alone and lacks a portion of them. In the table there are around 150,000 clones, about 86% of which are singletons. The sample consisted of peripheral blood. These receptors were taken from a man between 70 and 80 years old with acute or convalescent COVID-19.

This clone was recorded many times. This chain connects TRBV6-6 to TRBJ1-5, with D possibly being TRBD1 (5 bases). The length of the CDR3 is 15 residues. V lost 7 bases, J lost 2 bases, and 15 bases lay in between. The germline V gene has CDR1 MNHNY and CDR2 SVGAGI (reference sequence). The CDR3 is CASTYTGGGNQPQHF. CDR3 in DNA: TGTGCCAGCACCTACACCGGGGGGGGCAATCAGCCCCAGCATTTT.

The chain carries TRBV27 and TRBJ2-7; D is perhaps TRBD1 (6 bases). Germline V gene sequence: CDR1 MNHEY, CDR2 SMNVEV (reference sequence). The CDR3 sequence is 13 residues long. Trimming removed 4 bases at V and 3 bases at J, with 10 bases between. The CDR3 protein is CASSYGRGYEQYF. The DNA for the CDR3 is TGTGCCAGCAGTTATGGCAGGGGCTACGAGCAGTACTTC.

The rearrangement joins TRBV11-2 to TRBJ2-1, with TRBD2 matching over 11 bases. Germline CDR1 reads SGHAT; CDR2 reads FQNNGV. J gave up 3 bases and V 5 bases, and 3 bases lay outside the gene matches. The CDR3 is 15 amino acids. In DNA, the CDR3 is TGTGCCAGCAGCAGGCTAGCGGGGGGCTACAATGAGCAGTTCTTC. It yields the protein CASSRLAGGYNEQFF.

The chain combines TRBV29-1 with TRBJ1-2; D gene ambiguous. The CDR3 spans 13 residues. Germline CDR1 is SQVTM and CDR2 is ANQGSEA. The V and J ends lost 8 bases and 1 base respectively, with 14 bases between them. This chain's CDR3 is CSSRKEGNYGYTF. DNA for the CDR3: TGCAGCTCCCGAAAAGAGGGTAACTATGGCTACACCTTC.

The chain employs TRBV5-5 and TRBJ2-3; 8 bases map to TRBD2. Germline V lookup: CDR1 SGHKS, CDR2 YYEKEE (reference sequence). The ends lost 0 bases at V and 6 bases at J; junction bases unmatched: 9. The CDR3 totals 16 residues. CDR3 nucleotides: TGTGCCAGCAGCTTGGAGGTAGCGGGACCCACGGATACGCAGTATTTT. Translation gives CASSLEVAGPTDTQYF.

The chain combines TRBV28 with TRBJ1-3; 9 bases map to TRBD1. V was pared by 6 bases and J by 7 bases, with 10 bases of the junction left unmatched. Germline CDR1 MDHEN, CDR2 SYDVKM. The CDR3 contains 15 residues. In DNA, the CDR3 is TGTGCCAGCAGGACCCCACAGGGGGCAGGGAACACCATATATTTT. Translation gives CASRTPQGAGNTIYF. Supplemented by reference TRBV28 and TRBJ1-3, the full variable domain reads DVKVTQSSRYLVKRTGEKVFLECVQDMDHENMFWYRQDPGLGLRLIYFSYDVKMKEKGDIPEGYSVSREKKERFSLILESASTNQTSMYLCASRTPQGAGNTIYFGEGSWLTVV.

The chain has TRBV4-1 and TRBJ2-6; D unresolved. Deletions cut 0 bases from V and 0 bases from J, with 9 bases between. Germline V gene sequence: CDR1 MGHRA, CDR2 YSYEKL. The CDR3 sequence is 17 residues long. CDR3 sequence (DNA): TGCGCCAGCAGCCAAGAGGTCACTACCTCTGGGGCCAACGTCCTGACTTTC. Its translation: CASSQEVTTSGANVLTF.

This clone was detected a few times. The chain combines TRBV27 with TRBJ1-5; TRBD1 matches 11 bases. Germline values: CDR1 MNHEY, CDR2 SMNVEV (reference sequence). The CDR3 consists of 15 residues. Germline trimming cut 4 bases from V and 5 bases from J; bases unmatched to any gene: 4. This chain's CDR3 is CASSYGQGADQPQHF. The CDR3 nucleotides are TGTGCCAGCAGTTACGGACAGGGGGCTGATCAGCCCCAGCATTTT.

J is TRBJ2-7 and V is TRBV28; TRBD1 matches at 11 bases. The CDR3 length is 15 residues. With 6 bases clipped from V and 4 bases from J, the junction kept 8 bases outside the gene matches. Germline values: CDR1 MDHEN, CDR2 SYDVKM. The CDR3 DNA follows: TGTGCCAGCAGCCGACCAGGACAGGGGGCTTACGAGCAGTACTTC. Its protein is CASSRPGQGAYEQYF.

The V gene is TRBV27, the J gene TRBJ2-7; TRBD1 agrees at 10 bases. The CDR3 spans 14 residues. V was pared by 6 bases and J by 5 bases, with 7 bases of the junction left unmatched. Per germline, CDR1 MNHEY and CDR2 SMNVEV (reference sequence). The CDR3 protein is CASRGTGEWHEQYF. As DNA, the CDR3 is TGTGCCAGCAGGGGGACAGGGGAATGGCACGAGCAGTACTTC.

This rearrangement joins TRBV7-6 to TRBJ1-6; TRBD1 matches at 10 bases. Germline CDR1 is SGHVS and CDR2 is FNYEAQ. This CDR3 contains 17 residues. J was trimmed by 6 bases and V by 2 bases; bases with no gene match: 7. This CDR3 reads CASSLTDRGPGNSPLHF. In DNA, the CDR3 is TGTGCCAGCAGCTTAACAGACAGGGGGCCGGGTAATTCACCCCTCCACTTT.

The rearrangement joins TRBV5-6 to TRBJ2-5, with a possible D match to TRBD1 (6 bases). V was shortened by 1 base and J by 5 bases, with 15 bases between the two germline ends. The CDR3 sequence is 15 residues long. CDR1 and CDR2 (germline): SGHDT, YYEEEE. The CDR3 region has the DNA TGTGCCAGCAGCTTGCAGGTCAGGGGAAGGGAGACCCAGTACTTC. This codes for CASSLQVRGRETQYF. The whole variable domain, filled in from reference TRBV5-6 and TRBJ2-5, reads DAGVTQSPTHLIKTRGQQVTLRCSPKSGHDTVSWYQQALGQGPQFIFQYYEEEERQRGNFPDRFSGHQFPNYSSELNVNALLLGDSALYLCASSLQVRGRETQYFGPGTRLLVL.

This clone was picked up one time. The chain's CDR3 is CASSGQGRDEQYF. The DNA of the CDR3 is TGTGCCAGCAGCGGACAGGGGAGGGACGAGCAGTACTTC. The rearrangement uses TRBV2 and TRBJ2-7; 9 bases fit TRBD1. This CDR3 spans 13 amino acids. Per germline, CDR1 SNHLY and CDR2 FYNNEI. V dropped 6 bases and J dropped 5; count of bases not matched to a gene: 5.